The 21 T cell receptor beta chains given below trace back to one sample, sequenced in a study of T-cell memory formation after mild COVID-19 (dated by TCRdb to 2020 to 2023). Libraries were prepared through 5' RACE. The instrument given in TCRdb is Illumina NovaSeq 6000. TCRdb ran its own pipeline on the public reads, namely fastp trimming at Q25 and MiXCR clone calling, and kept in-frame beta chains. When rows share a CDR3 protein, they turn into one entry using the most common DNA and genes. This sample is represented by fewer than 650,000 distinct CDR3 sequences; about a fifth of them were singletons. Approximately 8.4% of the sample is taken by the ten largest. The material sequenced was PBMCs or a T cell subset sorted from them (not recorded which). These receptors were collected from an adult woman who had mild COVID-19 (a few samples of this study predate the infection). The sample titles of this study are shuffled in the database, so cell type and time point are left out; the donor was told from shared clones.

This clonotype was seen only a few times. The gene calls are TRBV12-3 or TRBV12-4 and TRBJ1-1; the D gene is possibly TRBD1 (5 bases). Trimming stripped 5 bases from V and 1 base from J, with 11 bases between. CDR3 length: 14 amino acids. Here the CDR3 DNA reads TGTGCCAGCAGTAACGGACACCAGAACACTGAAGCTTTCTTT. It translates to CASSNGHQNTEAFF.

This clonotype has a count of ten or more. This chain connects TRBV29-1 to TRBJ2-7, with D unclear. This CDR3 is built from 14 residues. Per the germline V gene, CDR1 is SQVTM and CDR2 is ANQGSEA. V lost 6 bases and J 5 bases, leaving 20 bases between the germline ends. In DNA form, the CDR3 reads TGCAGCGTCGCTCCCTATACAGATCTCGACGAGCAGTACTTC. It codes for CSVAPYTDLDEQYF.

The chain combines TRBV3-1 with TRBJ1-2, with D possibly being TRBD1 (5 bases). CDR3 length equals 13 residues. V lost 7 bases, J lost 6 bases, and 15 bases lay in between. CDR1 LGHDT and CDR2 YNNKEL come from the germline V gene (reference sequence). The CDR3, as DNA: TGTGCCAGCACCCCAGGGTCCGGGGATGGCTACACCTTC. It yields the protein CASTPGSGDGYTF.

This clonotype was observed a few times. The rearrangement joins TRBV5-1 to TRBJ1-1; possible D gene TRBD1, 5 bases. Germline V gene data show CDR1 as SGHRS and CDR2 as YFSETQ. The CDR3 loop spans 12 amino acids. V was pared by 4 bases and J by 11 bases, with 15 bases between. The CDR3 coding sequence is TGCGCCAGCAGCATTGACGAGGGGAATGCTTTCTTT. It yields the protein CASSIDEGNAFF.

This CDR3 reads CASSLVAETGSDTQYF. The CDR3, as DNA: TGTGCCAGCAGCTTGGTCGCCGAGACAGGGTCAGATACGCAGTATTTT. The V call is TRBV5-5, the J call TRBJ2-3, with TRBD1 matching over 7 bases. The germline CDR1 and CDR2 sequences are SGHKS and YYEKEE (reference sequence). Germline trimming cut 0 bases from V and 4 bases from J; bases unmatched to any gene: 8. The CDR3 has 16 residues.

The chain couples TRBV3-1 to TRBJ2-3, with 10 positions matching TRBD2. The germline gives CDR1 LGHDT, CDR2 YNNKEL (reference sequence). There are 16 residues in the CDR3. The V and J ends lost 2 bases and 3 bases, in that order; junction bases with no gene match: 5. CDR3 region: CASSQLAGVFTDTQYF. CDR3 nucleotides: TGTGCCAGCAGCCAACTAGCGGGAGTTTTTACAGATACGCAGTATTTT.

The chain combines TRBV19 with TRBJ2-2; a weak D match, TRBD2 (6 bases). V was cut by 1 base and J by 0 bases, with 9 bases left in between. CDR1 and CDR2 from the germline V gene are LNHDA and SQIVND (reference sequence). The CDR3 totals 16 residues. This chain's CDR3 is CASSIGGGTNTGELFF. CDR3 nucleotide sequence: TGTGCCAGTAGTATAGGAGGCGGGACGAACACCGGGGAGCTGTTTTTT.

The CDR3 here is CASGEGGRPYEQYF. The DNA for the CDR3 is TGTGCCAGCGGTGAGGGGGGACGTCCCTACGAGCAGTACTTC. The V and J genes are TRBV27 and TRBJ2-7; D tentatively fits TRBD1 or TRBD2 (6 bases each). Germline V CDR1 and CDR2: MNHEY, SMNVEV (reference sequence). The V gene lost 8 bases and the J gene lost 2 bases, with 16 bases spanning the gap. The CDR3 length is 14 residues.

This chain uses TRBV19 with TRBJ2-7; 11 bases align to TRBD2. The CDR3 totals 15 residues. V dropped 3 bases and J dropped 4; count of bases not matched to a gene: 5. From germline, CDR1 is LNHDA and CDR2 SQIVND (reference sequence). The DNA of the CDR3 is TGTGCCAGTAGTATGGCTAGCGGGGGGCCGTACGAGCAGTACTTC. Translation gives CASSMASGGPYEQYF.

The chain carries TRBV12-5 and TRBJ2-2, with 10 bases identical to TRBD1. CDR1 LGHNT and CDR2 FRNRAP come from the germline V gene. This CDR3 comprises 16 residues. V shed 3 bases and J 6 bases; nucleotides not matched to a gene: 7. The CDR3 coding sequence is TGTGCTAGTGGTTTAGGGGGACAGGGGATCTCCGGGGAGCTGTTTTTT. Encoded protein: CASGLGGQGISGELFF.

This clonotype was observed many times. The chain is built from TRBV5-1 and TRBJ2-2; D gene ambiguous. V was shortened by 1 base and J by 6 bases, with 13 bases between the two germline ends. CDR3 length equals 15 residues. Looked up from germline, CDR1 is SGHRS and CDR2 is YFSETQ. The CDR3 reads CASSLSEQRAGELFF. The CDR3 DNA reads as TGCGCCAGCAGCTTGTCCGAGCAGCGCGCCGGGGAGCTGTTTTTT. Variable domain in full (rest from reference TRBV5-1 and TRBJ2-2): KAGVTQTPRYLIKTRGQQVTLSCSPISGHRSVSWYQQTPGQGLQFLFEYFSETQRNKGNFPGRFSGRQFSNSRSEMNVSTLELGDSALYLCASSLSEQRAGELFFGEGSRLTVL.

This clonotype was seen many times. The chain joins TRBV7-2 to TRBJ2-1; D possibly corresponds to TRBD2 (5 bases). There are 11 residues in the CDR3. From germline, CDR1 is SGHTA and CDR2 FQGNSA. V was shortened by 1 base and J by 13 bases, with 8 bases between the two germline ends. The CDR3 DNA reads TGTGCCAGCAGCTTAGGGCGGGTCCAGTTCTTC. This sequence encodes CASSLGRVQFF.

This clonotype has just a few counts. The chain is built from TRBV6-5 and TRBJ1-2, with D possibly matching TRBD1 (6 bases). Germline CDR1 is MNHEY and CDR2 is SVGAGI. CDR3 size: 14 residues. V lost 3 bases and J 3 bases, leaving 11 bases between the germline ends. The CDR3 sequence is CASSYTGRDYGYTF. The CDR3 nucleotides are TGTGCCAGCAGTTATACAGGGAGGGACTATGGCTACACCTTC.

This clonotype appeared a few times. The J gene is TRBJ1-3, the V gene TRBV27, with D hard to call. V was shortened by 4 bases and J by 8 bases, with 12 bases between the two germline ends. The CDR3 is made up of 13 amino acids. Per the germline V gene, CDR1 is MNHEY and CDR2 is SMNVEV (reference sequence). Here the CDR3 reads CASSSSPGYTIYF. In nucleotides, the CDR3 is TGTGCCAGCAGTTCCTCACCCGGGTACACCATATATTTT.

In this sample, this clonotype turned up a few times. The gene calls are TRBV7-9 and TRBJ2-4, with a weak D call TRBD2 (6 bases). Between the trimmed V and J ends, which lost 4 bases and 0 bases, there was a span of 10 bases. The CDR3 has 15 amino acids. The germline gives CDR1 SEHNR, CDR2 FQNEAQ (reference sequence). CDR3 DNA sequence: TGTGCCAGCAGCTGGGACTCGTTAGCCAAAAACATTCAGTACTTC. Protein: CASSWDSLAKNIQYF.

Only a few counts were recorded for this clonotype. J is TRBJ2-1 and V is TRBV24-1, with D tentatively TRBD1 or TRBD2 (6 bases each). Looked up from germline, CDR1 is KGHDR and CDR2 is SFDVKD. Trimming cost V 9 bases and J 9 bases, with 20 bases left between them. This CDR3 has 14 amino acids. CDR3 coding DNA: TGTGCCACCTCCGAAAGGGTTGAGGGGGGTGAGCAGTTCTTC. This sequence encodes CATSERVEGGEQFF.

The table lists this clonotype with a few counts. The CDR3 DNA follows: TGTGCCATCCAGGCAGGGATGACCTACGAGCAGTACTTC. This codes for CAIQAGMTYEQYF. V usage is TRBV10-3 and J usage is TRBJ2-7; D is possibly TRBD1 (5 bases). The CDR3 consists of 13 residues. CDR1 and CDR2 (germline): ENHRY, SYGVKD. Trimming took 8 bases from V and 2 from J, leaving 13 bases between them.

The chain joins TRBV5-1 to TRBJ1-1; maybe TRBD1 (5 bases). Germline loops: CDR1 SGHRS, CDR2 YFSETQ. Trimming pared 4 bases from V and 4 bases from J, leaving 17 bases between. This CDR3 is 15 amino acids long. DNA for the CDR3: TGCGCCAGCAGCGCTAGGGAAGGGGTCAGCACTGAAGCTTTCTTT. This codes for CASSAREGVSTEAFF.

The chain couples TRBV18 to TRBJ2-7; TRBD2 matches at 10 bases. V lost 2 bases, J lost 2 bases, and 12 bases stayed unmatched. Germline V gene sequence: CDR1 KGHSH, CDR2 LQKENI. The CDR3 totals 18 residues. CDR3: CASSPMQEGLAGAYEQYF. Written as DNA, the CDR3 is TGTGCCAGCTCACCAATGCAGGAGGGTCTAGCGGGGGCCTACGAGCAGTACTTC.

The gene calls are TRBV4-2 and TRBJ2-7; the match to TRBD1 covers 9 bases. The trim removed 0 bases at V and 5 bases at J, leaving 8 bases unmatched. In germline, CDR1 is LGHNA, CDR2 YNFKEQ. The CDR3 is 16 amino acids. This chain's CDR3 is CASSQDSRDRVHEQYF. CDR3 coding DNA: TGTGCCAGCAGCCAAGATTCAAGGGACAGGGTACACGAGCAGTACTTC.

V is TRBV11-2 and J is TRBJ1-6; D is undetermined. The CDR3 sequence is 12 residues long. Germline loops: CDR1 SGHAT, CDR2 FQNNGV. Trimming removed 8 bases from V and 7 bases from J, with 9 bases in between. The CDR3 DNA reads TGTGCCAGCGCTTCAAACAATTCACCCCTCCACTTT. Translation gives CASASNNSPLHF.